This T cell receptor (beta chain) was recovered during a study of shared clonotypes between healthy human individuals. Study results and caveats: Clonotype sharing across a few donors was observed for 4% to 5.5% of naive CD4 clonotypes.

The table came from immunoSEQ multiplex PCR; TCRdb's copy has only in-frame clones and leaves some out. The profile covers approximately 740,000 clones, with nearly 95% appearing a single time and 24% taken by the ten largest. Naive CD8 cells were CD45RO-negative, positively selected for CCR7, excluding terminally differentiated effector memory CD45RA+ cells. Note on this clone: The antigen remains undetermined.

Sequencing input: naive CD8+ T cells sorted from blood. The receptor was isolated from a man aged 25-45 years in good health.

In DNA, the CDR3 is TGTGCCAGCAGCCTGGGGACTAGCGGGAGCTACGAGCAGTACTTC. This encodes CASSLGTSGSYEQYF. The rearrangement links TRBV9 to TRBJ2-7; 14 bases are shared with TRBD2. Trimming removed 4 bases from V and 3 bases from J; junction bases left unmatched: 3. The CDR3 loop spans 15 amino acids. The germline CDR1 and CDR2 sequences are SGDLS and YYNGEE. Filled out from reference TRBV9 and TRBJ2-7, the complete variable domain reads DSGVTQTPKHLITATGQRVTLRCSPRSGDLSVYWYQQSLDQGLQFLIQYYNGEERAKGNILERFSAQQFPDLHSELNLSSLELGDSALYFCASSLGTSGSYEQYFGPGTRLTVT.